The sequence of this TCR beta chain was determined in a study of CD4 and CD8 cells across lung adenocarcinoma regions. Samples came from patients with localized non-small cell lung adenocarcinoma. Trimming removed 4 bases at V and 5 bases at J, with 20 bases between. CDR1 is MGHRA, CDR2 YSYEKL, per germline. The CDR3 is 16 residues long. TCRdb itself ran the PCR reads through MiXCR, one entry per CDR3 protein. The sample holds around 20,000 distinct CDR3 sequences; 54% are singletons and the top ten take approximately 26%. This chain links TRBV4-1 with TRBJ1-2; D gene uncertain. This sequence originates from a female donor with lung adenocarcinoma. The CD4 and CD8 labels of this study may be unreliable. The material sequenced was CD8+ T cells from the center of a lung tumor. The CDR3: CASSPVFGLDIYGYTF. The CDR3 nucleotides read TGCGCCAGCAGCCCCGTTTTTGGTCTCGACATTTATGGCTACACCTTC.